This T cell receptor beta chain was sequenced during a study of cytomegalovirus exposure and HLA in healthy donors. About this clone: Other DNA sequences within the sample encode an identical CDR3.

This table comes from immunoSEQ multiplex PCR, and its TCRdb copy is limited to in-frame clones, with some not included. The table shows around 300,000 clones, with 87% occurring only once. The CDR3 contains 13 residues. The germline V gene encodes CDR1 SGHRS and CDR2 YFSETQ. The V gene lost 4 bases and the J gene lost 1 base, with 9 bases spanning the gap. The sequence was obtained from a woman aged 25 to 39 in good health and CMV-seropositive. Sequencing was done on a sample of PBMCs. The gene calls are TRBV5-1 and TRBJ2-7; no reliable D call. The CDR3 loop is CASSPGRSYEQYF. CDR3 sequence (DNA): TGCGCCAGCAGCCCCGGCCGTTCCTACGAGCAGTACTTC.